Presented here are 10 T cell receptor beta chains from one specimen sequenced in a study of blood T cell repertoires in COVID-19. Sequencing was performed with immunoSEQ multiplex PCR; in TCRdb, only in-frame clones are kept and a portion is missing. Of some 190,000 clones in the sample, roughly 76% were seen once. The material sequenced was peripheral blood. The receptors derive from a woman in her thirties or forties with COVID-19, enrolled during active disease.

This chain uses TRBV12-3 or TRBV12-4 with TRBJ2-5; D not resolved. This CDR3 contains 13 residues. Trimming took off 4 bases at V and 4 bases at J, with 10 bases between the two ends. The CDR3: CASSSVDTETQYF. The DNA of the CDR3 is TGTGCCAGCAGTTCGGTTGATACAGAGACCCAGTACTTC.

This clone appeared once. The gene calls are TRBV6-5 and TRBJ2-4; TRBD2 aligns across 10 bases. Germline V lookup: CDR1 MNHEY, CDR2 SVGAGI. The CDR3 contains 14 residues. V shed 6 bases and J 4 bases; nucleotides not matched to a gene: 3. The CDR3 DNA reads as TGTGCCAGCAGGGATAGCGGGAGGAAAAACATTCAGTACTTC. The encoded protein is CASRDSGRKNIQYF.

The chain's CDR3 is CASSQSERGEVTGELFF. The CDR3 nucleotides are TGTGCCAGCAGCCAATCGGAACGGGGGGAGGTTACCGGGGAGCTGTTTTTT. V is TRBV3-1 (or the pseudogene TRBV3-2) and J is TRBJ2-2, with TRBD2 matching over 7 bases. Looked up from germline, CDR1 is LGHDT and CDR2 is YNNKEL (reference sequence). CDR3 length: 17 amino acids. Losses at the gene ends were 2 bases for V and 5 bases for J; bases not matched to a gene: 11.

The V gene is TRBV15, the J gene TRBJ1-2; D is perhaps TRBD1 (6 bases). Germline CDR1 and CDR2: LNHNV and YYDKDF (reference sequence). This CDR3 has 18 amino acids. Deletions cut 2 bases from V and 5 bases from J, with 24 bases between. Written as DNA, the CDR3 is TGTGCCACCAGCAGATATGGACAGTCGGGTAAAGATTCATATGGCTACACCTTC. Amino acid sequence: CATSRYGQSGKDSYGYTF.

V gene TRBV3-1 (or the pseudogene TRBV3-2) combines with J gene TRBJ2-5, with TRBD2 identical over 12 bases. Germline V lookup: CDR1 LGHDT, CDR2 YNNKEL (reference sequence). The V gene end was trimmed by 4 bases and the J gene end by 4 bases; junction bases not matched to a gene: 4. The CDR3 covers 15 residues. Written as DNA, the CDR3 is TGTGCCAGCAGCCGTTCACTAGCGGGGGGAGAGACCCAGTACTTC. Protein sequence: CASSRSLAGGETQYF.

This clone was seen a few times. The genes are TRBV18 and TRBJ2-2; a possible D gene is TRBD1 (6 bases). The CDR3 has 16 residues. V shed 6 bases and J shed 7 bases, with 21 bases lying between them. Germline CDR1 and CDR2: KGHSH and LQKENI. This chain's CDR3 is CASSPGTRTSGGELFF. CDR3 DNA sequence: TGTGCCAGCTCCCCCGGGACAAGGACTTCCGGCGGGGAGCTGTTTTTT.

This clone was seen more than once but under ten times. V and J are TRBV6-2 or TRBV6-3 and TRBJ2-7, with D possibly matching TRBD2 (5 bases). This CDR3 contains 15 residues. The ends were cut back, 7 bases at V and 0 bases at J, with 16 bases in the middle. Germline assignment: CDR1 MNHEY and CDR2 SVGEGT. The CDR3 reads CASTPRGAGSYEQYF. The CDR3 DNA is TGTGCCAGCACCCCCCGGGGAGCTGGCTCCTACGAGCAGTACTTC.

The chain joins TRBV4-1 to TRBJ2-2; TRBD2 aligns across 12 bases. This CDR3 comprises 17 residues. The junction had 4 bases not matched to a gene; V was cut back by 0 bases and J by 5 bases. Germline V gene data show CDR1 as MGHRA and CDR2 as YSYEKL. In DNA, the CDR3 is TGCGCCAGCAGCCAAGATAAAGGACTAGCGGGAACCGGGGAGCTGTTTTTT. Translation gives CASSQDKGLAGTGELFF.

A few counts support this clone. The chain links TRBV7-3 to TRBJ2-1; tentatively, D is TRBD2 (6 bases). This CDR3 contains 14 residues. CDR1 and CDR2 (germline): SGHTA, FQGTGA. The V end was cut by 2 bases, the J end by 6 bases, with 11 bases between. Here the CDR3 reads CASSLLGGGNEQFF. The CDR3 DNA is TGTGCCAGCAGCTTATTGGGGGGAGGCAATGAGCAGTTCTTC.

The chain has TRBV7-9 and TRBJ1-5, with no clear D. The CDR3 has 12 residues. CDR1 and CDR2 (germline): SEHNR, FQNEAQ (reference sequence). The V end was cut by 5 bases, the J end by 11 bases, with 13 bases between. The CDR3 sequence is CASSLGGKTQHF. In DNA form, the CDR3 reads TGTGCCAGCAGCCTGGGAGGTAAGACCCAGCATTTT. The full variable domain, rest sourced from reference TRBV7-9 and TRBJ1-5, is DTGVSQNPRHKITKRGQNVTFRCDPISEHNRLYWYRQTLGQGPEFLTYFQNEAQLEKSRLLSDRFSAERPKGSFSTLEIQRTEQGDSAMYLCASSLGGKTQHFGDGTRLSIL.